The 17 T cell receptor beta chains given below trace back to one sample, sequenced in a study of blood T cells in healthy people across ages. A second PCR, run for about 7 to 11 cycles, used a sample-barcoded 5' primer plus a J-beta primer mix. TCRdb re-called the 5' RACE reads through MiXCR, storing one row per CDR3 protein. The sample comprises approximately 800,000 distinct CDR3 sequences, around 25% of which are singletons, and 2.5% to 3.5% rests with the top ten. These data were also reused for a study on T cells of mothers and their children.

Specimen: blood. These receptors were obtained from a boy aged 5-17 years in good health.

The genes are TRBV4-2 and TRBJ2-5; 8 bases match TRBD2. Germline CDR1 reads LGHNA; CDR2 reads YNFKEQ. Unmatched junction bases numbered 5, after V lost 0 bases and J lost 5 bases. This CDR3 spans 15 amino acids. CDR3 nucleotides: TGTGCCAGCAGCCAAGATCGACTAGCGCCTGAGACCCAGTACTTC. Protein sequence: CASSQDRLAPETQYF.

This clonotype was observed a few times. DNA of the CDR3: TGTGCCACCAGCAGAGGGGGCAGCAAAGAGACCCAGTACTTC. It yields the protein CATSRGGSKETQYF. V and J are TRBV15 and TRBJ2-5; D perhaps matches TRBD1 (5 bases). CDR3 length: 14 residues. V was clipped by 1 base and J by 3 bases, with 9 bases between them. Germline loops: CDR1 LNHNV, CDR2 YYDKDF (reference sequence).

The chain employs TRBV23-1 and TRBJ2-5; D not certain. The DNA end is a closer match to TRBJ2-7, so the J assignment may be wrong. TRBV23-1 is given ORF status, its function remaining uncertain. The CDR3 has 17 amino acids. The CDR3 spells CASSQPRNPTSPYEQYF. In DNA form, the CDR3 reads TGCGCCAGCAGTCAACCTAGAAACCCTACTTCACCCTACGAGCAGTACTTC.

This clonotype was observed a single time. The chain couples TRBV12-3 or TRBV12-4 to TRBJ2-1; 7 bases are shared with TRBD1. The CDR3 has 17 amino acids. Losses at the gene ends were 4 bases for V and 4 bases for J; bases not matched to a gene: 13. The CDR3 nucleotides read TGTGCCAGCAGTTCCAGAGAAGGGGGCAACTATTACAATGAGCAGTTCTTC. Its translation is CASSSREGGNYYNEQFF.

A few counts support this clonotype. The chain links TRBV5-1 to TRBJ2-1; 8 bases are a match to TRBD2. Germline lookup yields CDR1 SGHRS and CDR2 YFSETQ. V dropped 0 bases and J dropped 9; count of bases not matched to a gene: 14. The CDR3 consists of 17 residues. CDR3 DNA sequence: TGCGCCAGCAGCTTGGCCCTAGCGGGTAGACGGACGGGTGAGCAGTTCTTC. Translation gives CASSLALAGRRTGEQFF.

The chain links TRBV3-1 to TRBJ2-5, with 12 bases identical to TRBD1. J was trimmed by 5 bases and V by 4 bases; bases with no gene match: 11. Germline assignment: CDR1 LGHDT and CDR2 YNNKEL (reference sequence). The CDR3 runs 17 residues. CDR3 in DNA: TGTGCCAGCAGCCGAAAGGAGGGACAGGGGGCGGGTGAGACCCAGTACTTC. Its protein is CASSRKEGQGAGETQYF.

DNA for the CDR3: TGTGCCAGCAGCCAAGTCGGGGAGCAGTACTTC. Amino acid sequence: CASSQVGEQYF. The rearrangement links TRBV3-1 to TRBJ2-5; TRBD2 is a possible D gene (5 bases). The CDR3 is 11 amino acids. The ends were cut back, 1 base at V and 11 bases at J, with 8 bases in the middle. The germline CDR1 and CDR2 sequences are LGHDT and YNNKEL (reference sequence).

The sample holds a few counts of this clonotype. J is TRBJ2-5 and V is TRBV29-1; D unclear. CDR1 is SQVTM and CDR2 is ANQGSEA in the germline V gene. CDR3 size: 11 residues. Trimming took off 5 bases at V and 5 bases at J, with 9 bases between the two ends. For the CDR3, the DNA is TGCAGCGTTCCGGCAATTGAGACCCAGTACTTC. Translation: CSVPAIETQYF. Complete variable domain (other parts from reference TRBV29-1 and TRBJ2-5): SAVISQKPSRDICQRGTSLTIQCQVDSQVTMMFWYRQQPGQSLTLIATANQGSEATYESGFVIDKFPISRPNLTFSTLTVSNMSPEDSSIYLCSVPAIETQYFGPGTRLLVL.

In DNA, the CDR3 is TGTGCCACCAGTGATTTCTCTGACAGGGGGAATGAGCAGTTCTTC. Its protein is CATSDFSDRGNEQFF. V is TRBV24-1 and J is TRBJ2-5, with TRBD1 identical over 9 bases. TRBJ2-1 matches the DNA end more closely, so the J call is doubtful. This CDR3 is built from 15 residues. The germline CDR1 and CDR2 sequences are KGHDR and SFDVKD.

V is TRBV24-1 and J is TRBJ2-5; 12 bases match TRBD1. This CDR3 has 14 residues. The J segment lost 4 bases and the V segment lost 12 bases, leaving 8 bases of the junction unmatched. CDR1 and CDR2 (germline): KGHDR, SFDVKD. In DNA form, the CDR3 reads TGTGCCGTCGGGACAGGGGGCTTGGGAGAGACCCAGTACTTC. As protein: CAVGTGGLGETQYF.

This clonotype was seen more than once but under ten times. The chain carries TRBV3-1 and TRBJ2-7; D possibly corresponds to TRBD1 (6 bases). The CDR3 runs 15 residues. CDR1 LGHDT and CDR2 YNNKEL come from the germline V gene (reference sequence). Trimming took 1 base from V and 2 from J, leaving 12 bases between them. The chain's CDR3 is CASSQGQASPYEQYF. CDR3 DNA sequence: TGTGCCAGCAGCCAAGGACAGGCCAGCCCCTACGAGCAGTACTTC.

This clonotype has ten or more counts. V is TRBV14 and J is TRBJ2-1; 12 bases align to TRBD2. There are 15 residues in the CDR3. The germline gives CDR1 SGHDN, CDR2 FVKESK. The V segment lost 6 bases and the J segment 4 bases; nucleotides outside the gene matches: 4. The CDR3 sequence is CASSQLAGGYNEQFF. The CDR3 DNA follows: TGTGCCAGCAGTCAACTAGCGGGGGGTTACAATGAGCAGTTCTTC.

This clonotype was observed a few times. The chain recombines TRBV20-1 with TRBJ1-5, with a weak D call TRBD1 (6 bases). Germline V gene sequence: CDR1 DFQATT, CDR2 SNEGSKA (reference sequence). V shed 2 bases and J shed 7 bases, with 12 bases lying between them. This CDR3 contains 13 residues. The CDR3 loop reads CSARSGGLQPQHF. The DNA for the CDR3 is TGCAGTGCTAGATCGGGGGGCTTGCAGCCCCAGCATTTT.

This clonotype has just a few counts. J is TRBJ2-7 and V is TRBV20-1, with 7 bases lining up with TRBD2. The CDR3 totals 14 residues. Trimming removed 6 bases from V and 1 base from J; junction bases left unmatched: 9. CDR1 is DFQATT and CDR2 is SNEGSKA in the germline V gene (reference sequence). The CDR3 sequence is CSAEGRGRSYEQYF. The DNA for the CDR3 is TGCAGTGCCGAGGGGCGGGGGAGATCCTACGAGCAGTACTTC.

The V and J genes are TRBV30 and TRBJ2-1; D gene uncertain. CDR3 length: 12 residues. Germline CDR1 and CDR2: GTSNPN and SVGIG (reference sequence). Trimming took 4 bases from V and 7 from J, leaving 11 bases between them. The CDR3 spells CAWTKVQNEQFF. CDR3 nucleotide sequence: TGTGCCTGGACTAAGGTCCAGAATGAGCAGTTCTTC.

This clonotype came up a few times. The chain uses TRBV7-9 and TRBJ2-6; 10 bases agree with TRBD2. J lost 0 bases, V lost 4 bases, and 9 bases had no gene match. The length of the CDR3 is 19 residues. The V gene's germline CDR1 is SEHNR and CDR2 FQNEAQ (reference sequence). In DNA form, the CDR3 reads TGTGCCAGCAGCTCGACCGGACTAGCGGATTCCTCTGGGGCCAACGTCCTGACTTTC. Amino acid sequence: CASSSTGLADSSGANVLTF.

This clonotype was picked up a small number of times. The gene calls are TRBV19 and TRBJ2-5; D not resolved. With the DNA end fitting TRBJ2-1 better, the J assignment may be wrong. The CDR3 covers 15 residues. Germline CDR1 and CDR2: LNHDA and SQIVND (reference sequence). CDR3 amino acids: CASSTPQAVYNEQFF. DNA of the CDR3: TGTGCCAGTAGTACGCCGCAGGCGGTATACAATGAGCAGTTCTTC.